Listed below are T cell receptor beta chains from one sample, sequenced in a study of blood T cell repertoires in COVID-19. Repertoires were generated with immunoSEQ multiplex PCR, while TCRdb's copy carries only in-frame clones and drops some. The repertoire holds a few hundred thousand clones, with about 85% as singletons. The sample comprised peripheral blood. These receptors were taken from a man between 50 and 59 years old who had recovered from COVID-19. The CDR3 runs from the conserved cysteine through the conserved F or W. The D gene is left open where the match is weak. Some rows have no size entry. The others give once, few or many, or a class for an expanded clone.

abundance	v_gene	d_gene	j_gene	CDR3aa	CDR3nt
.	TRBV5-1	TRBD2	TRBJ2-5	CASSLGLAGGAETQYF	TGCGCCAGCAGCTTGGGACTAGCGGGAGGGGCAGAGACCCAGTACTTC
.	TRBV3-1/TRBV3-2	.	TRBJ2-7	CASSRSGGSRRAYEQYF	TGTGCCAGCAGCCGATCCGGTGGGTCCCGGCGGGCCTACGAGCAGTACTTC
.	TRBV7-2	TRBD2	TRBJ2-3	CASSSLGSGTLTDTQYF	TGTGCCAGCAGCTCCCTGGGTAGCGGGACCCTCACAGATACGCAGTATTTT
.	TRBV20-1	.	TRBJ1-1	CSGSTNTEAFF	TGCAGCGGTTCTACGAACACTGAAGCTTTCTTT
.	TRBV11-3	TRBD1	TRBJ2-7	CASSLYRQGLSYEQYF	TGTGCCAGCAGCTTATATAGACAGGGCCTCTCCTACGAGCAGTACTTC
.	TRBV18	TRBD2	TRBJ2-7	CASSPSREAMSEQYF	TGTGCCAGCTCACCATCCCGGGAGGCAATGAGCGAGCAGTACTTC
.	TRBV7-2	.	TRBJ1-5	CASSLGPGQNQPQHF	TGTGCCAGCAGCTTAGGCCCCGGACAGAATCAGCCCCAGCATTTT
.	TRBV5-5	.	TRBJ1-1	CASSLEDTNTEAFF	TGTGCCAGCAGCTTGGAGGACACAAACACTGAAGCTTTCTTT
.	TRBV4-2	.	TRBJ1-2	CASSQEVVAYGYTF	TGTGCCAGCAGCCAAGAAGTTGTGGCATATGGCTACACCTTC
.	TRBV21-1	.	TRBJ2-7	CARGWLAEEDNRPRSYEQYF	TGTGCCCGCGGGTGGCTAGCGGAGGAGGATAATCGGCCTCGTTCCTACGAGCAGTACTTC
.	TRBV5-1	.	TRBJ2-5	CASSPDIGLGHLASRYETQYF	TGCGCCAGCAGCCCGGACATTGGACTGGGACACCTGGCCTCGAGGTACGAGACCCAGTACTTC
.	TRBV18	.	TRBJ2-3	CASSLQRESSTDTQYF	TGTGCCAGCTCACTCCAACGGGAGTCTAGCACAGATACGCAGTATTTT
.	TRBV16	TRBD1	TRBJ2-7	CASSHRDRVYEQYF	TGTGCCAGCAGCCATAGGGACAGGGTCTACGAGCAGTACTTC
once	TRBV6-5	.	TRBJ1-2	CASSPGTLTYGYTF	TGTGCCAGCAGTCCCGGGACACTGACCTATGGCTACACCTTC
.	TRBV15	.	TRBJ1-5	CATSRGGDQPQHF	TGTGCCACCAGCAGAGGAGGAGATCAGCCCCAGCATTTT
.	TRBV19	.	TRBJ1-1	CASSPQGLNTEAFF	TGTGCCAGTAGTCCCCAGGGTTTGAACACTGAAGCTTTCTTT
once	TRBV27	TRBD1	TRBJ2-7	CASRRTGGGEQYF	TGTGCCAGCAGACGGACAGGGGGCGGCGAGCAGTACTTC
.	TRBV6-5	.	TRBJ1-5	CASSYSRGGRQPQHF	TGTGCCAGCAGTTACTCGAGAGGGGGTCGGCAGCCCCAGCATTTT
.	TRBV6-2/TRBV6-3	.	TRBJ2-2	CASSYLRVRTNTGELFF	TGTGCCAGCAGTTACCTCAGGGTCCGCACGAACACCGGGGAGCTGTTTTTT
.	TRBV3-1/TRBV3-2	.	TRBJ1-1	CASNRGAGEAFF	TGTGCCAGCAATCGGGGGGCGGGGGAAGCTTTCTTT
.	TRBV28	TRBD1	TRBJ2-3	CASRPWTGGADTQYF	TGTGCCAGCAGGCCGTGGACAGGGGGCGCAGATACGCAGTATTTT
.	TRBV4-1	TRBD1	TRBJ1-1	CASSQTGTGGTEAFF	TGCGCCAGCAGCCAAACCGGGACAGGGGGCACTGAAGCTTTCTTT
few	TRBV7-2	.	TRBJ2-7	CASSLAVTAAYEQYF	TGTGCCAGCAGCTTAGCCGTGACAGCCGCCTACGAGCAGTACTTC
.	TRBV28	TRBD1	TRBJ1-2	CASRVWTGLGYTF	TGTGCCAGCAGGGTGTGGACAGGCCTTGGCTACACCTTC
.	TRBV7-9	TRBD1	TRBJ1-1	CASSLIGPTGYDTEAFF	TGTGCCAGCAGCCTAATAGGCCCGACAGGGTACGACACTGAAGCTTTCTTT
.	TRBV14	.	TRBJ2-5	CASSQDRSGTQYF	TGTGCCAGCAGCCAAGATCGTAGCGGGACCCAGTACTTC
.	TRBV20-1	.	TRBJ2-1	CSASPGRRIYNEQFF	TGCAGTGCTAGTCCTGGGAGGCGAATCTACAATGAGCAGTTCTTC
.	TRBV18	.	TRBJ2-7	CASSPFREYEQYF	TGTGCCAGCTCACCGTTCAGGGAATACGAGCAGTACTTC
.	TRBV29-1	.	TRBJ2-2	CSVALRWGGDTGELFF	TGCAGCGTCGCTCTTCGTTGGGGGGGCGACACCGGGGAGCTGTTTTTT
.	TRBV6-5	.	TRBJ2-2	CASRRKTSSGELFF	TGTGCCAGCAGAAGAAAGACTAGTTCCGGGGAGCTGTTTTTT
.	TRBV9	.	TRBJ2-1	CASSVDSPPYNEQFF	TGTGCCAGCAGCGTAGACTCCCCCCCGTACAATGAGCAGTTCTTC
.	TRBV28	.	TRBJ1-1	CASSPHSGGNTEAFF	TGTGCCAGCAGTCCACACAGTGGAGGGAACACTGAAGCTTTCTTT
few	TRBV10-3	TRBD1	TRBJ1-5	CAISRQGAGQPQHF	TGTGCCATCAGTAGACAGGGGGCAGGGCAGCCCCAGCATTTT
.	TRBV19	.	TRBJ2-7	CASSIAGGPAYEQYF	TGTGCCAGTAGTATCGCCGGGGGACCTGCCTACGAGCAGTACTTC
.	TRBV14	.	TRBJ2-3	CASSQDLVADTQYF	TGTGCCAGCAGCCAAGATCTTGTAGCAGATACGCAGTATTTT
once	TRBV10-3	.	TRBJ1-5	CAISDRGSLNQPQHF	TGTGCCATCAGTGATCGGGGGTCCCTCAATCAGCCCCAGCATTTT
.	TRBV29-1	.	TRBJ2-7	CSVVLGQGGGEQYF	TGCAGCGTTGTCCTTGGACAGGGAGGGGGCGAGCAGTACTTC
.	TRBV10-3	TRBD1	TRBJ2-3	CAISSGQGARGAGDWNTDTQYF	TGTGCCATCAGTAGCGGACAGGGGGCAAGGGGAGCGGGAGATTGGAACACAGATACGCAGTATTTT
.	TRBV5-4	TRBD1	TRBJ2-5	CASSPRTGGRETQYF	TGTGCCAGCAGCCCGCGGACAGGAGGCCGGGAGACCCAGTACTTC
.	TRBV27	TRBD1	TRBJ1-1	CASSGLQGGITEAFF	TGTGCCAGCAGTGGCCTACAGGGGGGGATCACTGAAGCTTTCTTT
.	TRBV19	TRBD1	TRBJ1-6	CASRARDSGGSPLHF	TGTGCCAGTAGGGCCCGGGACAGTGGAGGGTCACCCCTCCACTTT
.	TRBV6-6	TRBD2	TRBJ2-7	CASSRGRAGAYEQYF	TGTGCCAGCAGTCGGGGTCGAGCGGGAGCCTACGAGCAGTACTTC
.	TRBV6-5	TRBD1	TRBJ1-6	CASRGTGVNSPLHF	TGTGCCAGCAGAGGGACAGGGGTCAATTCACCCCTCCACTTT
.	TRBV24-1	TRBD2	TRBJ2-2	CATSDGGQRLAGGAGELFF	TGTGCCACCAGTGATGGGGGGCAAAGACTAGCGGGAGGTGCCGGGGAGCTGTTTTTT
.	TRBV28	TRBD1	TRBJ1-1	CASSPDRDTEAFF	TGTGCCAGCAGTCCGGACAGGGACACTGAAGCTTTCTTT
.	TRBV7-6	TRBD2	TRBJ2-3	CASSSGLGTSGTDTQYF	TGTGCCAGCAGCTCCGGATTGGGGACTAGCGGCACAGATACGCAGTATTTT
.	TRBV18	TRBD2	TRBJ2-3	CASSWDYAADTQYF	TGTGCCAGCTCATGGGACTATGCTGCAGATACGCAGTATTTT
.	TRBV7-2	.	TRBJ1-2	CASSSGQTLGYTF	TGTGCCAGCAGCTCCGGACAGACTCTGGGATACACCTTC